This TCR beta chain derives from a study of CD8 T cells in ankylosing spondylitis. Study-wide findings and caveats: Characteristic of ankylosing spondylitis blood, it appeared, was a TCR beta motif comprising about eight highly homologous variants. Some of the motif variants had earlier been found in reactive arthritis patients' fluid and blood. Within matched ankylosing spondylitis synovial fluid, disease-linked clones were reportedly significantly enriched.

This clonotype was observed a handful of times. The antigen is not known. Scientists made TCR beta libraries using quantitative 5'-RACE with molecular barcodes. Using its own MiXCR run on the 5' RACE reads, TCRdb lists one record per CDR3 protein. The sample yields approximately 190,000 distinct CDR3 sequences, 10% to 15% seen once. Germline V gives CDR1 MGHDK, CDR2 SYGVNS. CDR3 length equals 18 residues. Trimming took off 4 bases at V and 5 bases at J, with 26 bases between the two ends. The material sequenced was blood, either unsorted or a sorted T cell fraction (not recorded which). J is TRBJ2-5 and V is TRBV25-1; D possibly corresponds to TRBD2 (7 bases). The clonotype was recovered from a female donor with ankylosing spondylitis or in good health (not recorded which). The CDR3 region has the DNA TGTGCCAGCAGTGTAGGAGGGGGGGCGCTGGGCCCGAGGGAGACCCAGTACTTC. Translated, it gives CASSVGGGALGPRETQYF.